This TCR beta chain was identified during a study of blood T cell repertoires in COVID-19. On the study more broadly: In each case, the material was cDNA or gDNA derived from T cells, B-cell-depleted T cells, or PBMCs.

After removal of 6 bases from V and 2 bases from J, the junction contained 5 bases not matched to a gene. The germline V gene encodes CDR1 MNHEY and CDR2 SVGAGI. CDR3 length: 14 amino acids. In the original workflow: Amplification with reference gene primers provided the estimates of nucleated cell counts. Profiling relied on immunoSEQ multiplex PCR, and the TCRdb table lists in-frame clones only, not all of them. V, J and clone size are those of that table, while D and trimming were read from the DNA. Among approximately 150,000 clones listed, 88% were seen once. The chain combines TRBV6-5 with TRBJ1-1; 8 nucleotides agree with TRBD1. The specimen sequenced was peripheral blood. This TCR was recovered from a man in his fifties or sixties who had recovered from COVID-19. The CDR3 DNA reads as TGTGCCAGCAGCCTACAGGGGGTCAACACTGAAGCTTTCTTT. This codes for CASSLQGVNTEAFF.